What follows describes a single TCR beta chain. Trimming cost V 3 bases and J 8 bases; bases outside gene matches: 14. Germline CDR1 LNHDA, CDR2 SQIVND (reference sequence). CDR3 length: 17 amino acids. Authors' analysis steps: Using reference gene primer amplification, nucleated cell counts were estimated. Clones were read by immunoSEQ multiplex PCR, and TCRdb kept only the in-frame ones, dropping some. The DNA gave D and trimming, while V, J and clone size come from that table. Of 45,000 to 65,000 clones in the sample, around nine tenths are singletons; the top ten hold roughly 3.9%. These data belong to a study of blood T cell repertoires in COVID-19. The overall study: Whether acute or convalescent, the COVID-19 samples came from the United States, Italy and Spain. Sample material is recorded as cDNA or gDNA derived from T cells, B-cell-depleted T cells, or PBMCs.

The TCR sequence derives from a man aged 50-60 years with acute or convalescent COVID-19. The chain links TRBV19 to TRBJ2-1; 9 nucleotides match TRBD2. The source material was peripheral blood. DNA of the CDR3: TGTGCCAGTAGTATTCACCAGCGGGGGGTGGGGCCGGATGAGCAGTTCTTC. This gives the protein CASSIHQRGVGPDEQFF.